Each of the 20 T cell receptor beta chains below was sequenced from the same sample in a study of blood T cell repertoires in COVID-19 (dated by TCRdb to about 2020). Libraries were prepared through the immunoSEQ multiplex PCR assay. Here the immuneACCESS table is served through TCRdb, limited to in-frame sequences with V and J called. Missing clones are a known gap in these copies; in checked studies unresolved V genes cover under half, and the rest lacks a known reason. The sample yields 200,000 to 250,000 clones; approximately 80% were counted once. The leading ten clones occupy around 7% of the sample. Sequenced material: peripheral blood. The source is a woman aged 80 or over with COVID-19, enrolled during active disease.

The gene calls are TRBV18 and TRBJ2-5; no clear D gene. Germline V gives CDR1 KGHSH, CDR2 LQKENI. This CDR3 has 16 amino acids. V was cut by 3 bases and J by 4 bases, with 18 bases left in between. The CDR3 spells CASSPAIAGGAETQYF. The CDR3 DNA reads as TGTGCCAGCTCACCCGCAATAGCTGGTGGCGCAGAGACCCAGTACTTC. Filled out from reference TRBV18 and TRBJ2-5, the complete variable domain reads NAGVMQNPRHLVRRRGQEARLRCSPMKGHSHVYWYRQLPEEGLKFMVYLQKENIIDESGMPKERFSAEFPKEGPSILRIQQVVRGDSAAYFCASSPAIAGGAETQYFGPGTRLLVL.

This chain links TRBV9 with TRBJ1-1, with D maybe TRBD1 (6 bases). The CDR3 runs to 15 residues. CDR1 SGDLS and CDR2 YYNGEE come from the germline V gene. The V and J ends lost 2 bases and 0 bases respectively, with 11 bases between them. The CDR3 DNA reads as TGTGCCAGCAGCGTTCGGACAGAACTGAACACTGAAGCTTTCTTT. Amino acid sequence: CASSVRTELNTEAFF.

The chain joins TRBV29-1 to TRBJ1-1; D unclear. The germline CDR1 and CDR2 sequences are SQVTM and ANQGSEA. This CDR3 has 13 residues. The V gene lost 4 bases and the J gene lost 2 bases, with 11 bases spanning the gap. CDR3 region: CSVVRQLNTEAFF. DNA for the CDR3: TGCAGCGTTGTACGCCAACTAAACACTGAAGCTTTCTTT. Full variable domain (outside the CDR3, taken from reference TRBV29-1 and TRBJ1-1): SAVISQKPSRDICQRGTSLTIQCQVDSQVTMMFWYRQQPGQSLTLIATANQGSEATYESGFVIDKFPISRPNLTFSTLTVSNMSPEDSSIYLCSVVRQLNTEAFFGQGTRLTVV.

This clone has a single count. The V gene is TRBV6-5, the J gene TRBJ1-5; the match to TRBD1 covers 9 bases. Germline loops: CDR1 MNHEY, CDR2 SVGAGI. With V trimmed by 4 bases and J by 9 bases, 4 bases remained unmatched. The CDR3 is made up of 13 amino acids. CDR3 coding DNA: TGTGCCAGCAGTTTGACAGGGGGTGTGCCCCAGCATTTT. It encodes CASSLTGGVPQHF.

This clone has a single count. The chain is built from TRBV19 and TRBJ1-2; 7 bases line up with TRBD1. Germline V gene sequence: CDR1 LNHDA, CDR2 SQIVND (reference sequence). The CDR3 runs 11 residues. With 11 bases clipped from V and 8 bases from J, the junction kept 8 bases outside the gene matches. In nucleotides, the CDR3 is TGTGCCTGTCGACAGGGAGGAGGCTACACCTTC. This gives the protein CACRQGGGYTF.

The chain is built from TRBV5-4 and TRBJ2-1, with 8 bases identical to TRBD2. The trim removed 2 bases at V and 8 bases at J, leaving 9 bases unmatched. Germline CDR1 SGHNT, CDR2 YYREEE (reference sequence). This CDR3 has 15 residues. The CDR3 DNA follows: TGTGCCAGCAGCTTTCTCGGCGGGGGGAGGGATGAGCAGTTCTTC. Translation: CASSFLGGGRDEQFF.

The chain has TRBV18 and TRBJ1-5, with TRBD1 as a possible D gene (5 bases). The CDR3 covers 15 residues. V lost 2 bases, J lost 2 bases, and 10 bases lay in between. Germline V gives CDR1 KGHSH, CDR2 LQKENI. In nucleotides, the CDR3 is TGTGCCAGCTCACCAGGGGGAGGCGGCAATCAGCCCCAGCATTTT. Translation: CASSPGGGGNQPQHF.

In this sample, this clone turned up many times. V usage is TRBV10-3 and J usage is TRBJ2-1; D uncertain. Trimming removed 7 bases from V and 4 bases from J, with 11 bases in between. The germline gives CDR1 ENHRY, CDR2 SYGVKD. The CDR3 runs to 13 residues. The CDR3 DNA sequence: TGTGCCATCACAGGCTCCCAGTACAATGAGCAGTTCTTC. This encodes CAITGSQYNEQFF.

The V call is TRBV7-2, the J call TRBJ2-6; TRBD1 agrees at 8 bases. Germline CDR1 SGHTA, CDR2 FQGNSA. CDR3 length: 17 residues. Trimming removed 5 bases from V and 0 bases from J; junction bases left unmatched: 6. The CDR3 DNA reads as TGTGCCAGCAGCCCTCCCACAGGGGGCTCTGGGGCCAACGTCCTGACTTTC. As protein: CASSPPTGGSGANVLTF.

J is TRBJ2-1 and V is TRBV11-3; 10 bases are shared with TRBD2. The CDR3 is 15 amino acids. Unmatched junction bases numbered 2, after V lost 1 base and J lost 5 bases. Germline values: CDR1 SGHNT, CDR2 YENEEA. CDR3 DNA sequence: TGTGCCAGCAGCTTAGTAGCGGGAGGAAACAATGAGCAGTTCTTC. Protein: CASSLVAGGNNEQFF.

A few counts support this clone. This chain links TRBV11-3 with TRBJ2-5; 8 nucleotides line up with TRBD1. J was trimmed by 1 base and V by 1 base; bases with no gene match: 8. Germline V lookup: CDR1 SGHNT, CDR2 YENEEA. This CDR3 spans 17 amino acids. Written as DNA, the CDR3 is TGTGCCAGCAGCTTAGGGTTCGACAGGGGTACCCAAGAGACCCAGTACTTC. Translation gives CASSLGFDRGTQETQYF.

This clone was detected a few times. The chain couples TRBV5-1 to TRBJ1-2, with 8 bases identical to TRBD1. Germline V gives CDR1 SGHRS, CDR2 YFSETQ. The CDR3 contains 13 residues. The ends lost 2 bases at V and 8 bases at J; junction bases unmatched: 5. The CDR3 coding sequence is TGCGCCAGCAGCTTCACAGGGGGGAACGGCTACACCTTC. Its translation is CASSFTGGNGYTF.

The CDR3: CASSEGQGYQPQHF. The CDR3 DNA follows: TGTGCCAGCAGCGAGGGACAGGGTTATCAGCCCCAGCATTTT. The chain has TRBV6-5 and TRBJ1-5, with TRBD1 matching over 9 bases. The CDR3 contains 14 residues. Germline V CDR1 and CDR2: MNHEY, SVGAGI. The V segment lost 6 bases and the J segment 5 bases; nucleotides outside the gene matches: 5.

The chain couples TRBV27 to TRBJ2-7; 8 bases fit TRBD2. The CDR3 totals 14 residues. From germline, CDR1 is MNHEY and CDR2 SMNVEV (reference sequence). The J segment lost 4 bases and the V segment lost 2 bases, leaving 4 bases of the junction unmatched. CDR3 DNA sequence: TGTGCCAGCAGTTTAATGGCGGGGGGTTACGAGCAGTACTTC. Translation: CASSLMAGGYEQYF.

The sample holds a few counts of this clone. Here the CDR3 DNA reads TGTGCCATACGAGGGGGCCAGGGCTACACCTTC. This translates into CAIRGGQGYTF. The rearrangement links TRBV11-2 to TRBJ1-2, with 7 bases that match TRBD1. There are 11 residues in the CDR3. The V and J ends lost 10 bases and 8 bases, in that order; junction bases with no gene match: 7. Germline CDR1 is SGHAT and CDR2 is FQNNGV. Together with reference TRBV11-2 and TRBJ1-2, the CDR3 gives the full variable domain: EAGVAQSPRYKIIEKRQSVAFWCNPISGHATLYWYQQILGQGPKLLIQFQNNGVVDDSQLPKDRFSAERLKGVDSTLKIQPAKLEDSAVYLCAIRGGQGYTFGSGTRLTVV.

V and J are TRBV5-1 and TRBJ1-1; 7 nucleotides agree with TRBD1. This CDR3 is 15 amino acids long. Trimming at V came to 0 bases and at J to 6 bases, leaving 8 bases not matched to a gene. Germline values: CDR1 SGHRS, CDR2 YFSETQ. In DNA, the CDR3 is TGCGCCAGCAGCTTGGGGTCAGGGGGAAACGCTGAAGCTTTCTTT. Residues: CASSLGSGGNAEAFF.

The chain has TRBV6-5 and TRBJ1-2; unclear D gene. This CDR3 has 15 amino acids. Germline CDR1 and CDR2: MNHEY and SVGAGI. The V end was cut by 9 bases, the J end by 0 bases, with 17 bases between. CDR3 in DNA: TGTGCCAGTATGACTGTTATGGCAGCTAACTATGGCTACACCTTC. This sequence encodes CASMTVMAANYGYTF.

The chain employs TRBV28 and TRBJ2-2; a weak D match, TRBD1 (6 bases). The CDR3 loop spans 13 amino acids. The germline V gene encodes CDR1 MDHEN and CDR2 SYDVKM. V was clipped by 8 bases and J by 5 bases, with 12 bases between them. The CDR3 region has the DNA TGTGCCAGCGGGACAACCGGAACCGGGGAGCTGTTTTTT. Encoded protein: CASGTTGTGELFF.

The genes are TRBV30 and TRBJ1-1; D ambiguous. Germline V lookup: CDR1 GTSNPN, CDR2 SVGIG (reference sequence). Trimming cost V 2 bases and J 3 bases, with 10 bases left between them. This CDR3 region has 13 residues. CDR3 amino acids: CAWSKGADTEAFF. The CDR3 region has the DNA TGTGCCTGGAGTAAGGGAGCGGACACTGAAGCTTTCTTT.

The chain couples TRBV19 to TRBJ1-1; D is possibly TRBD1 (6 bases). V was shortened by 5 bases and J by 1 base, with 17 bases between the two germline ends. Germline CDR1 and CDR2: LNHDA and SQIVND (reference sequence). The CDR3 is 16 residues long. The CDR3 protein is CASSLPPGHTNTEAFF. CDR3 DNA: TGTGCCAGTAGTTTACCCCCGGGACACACGAACACTGAAGCTTTCTTT.